The present T cell receptor (beta chain) was sequenced within a study of cytomegalovirus exposure and HLA in healthy donors. Study as a whole: Among around 400 genotyped donors, 65% to 90% fell in the Caucasian-associated ancestry cluster. Study-wide results and limits: Some TCR beta chains (approximately 180 of them) were listed as cytomegalovirus-associated. What TCR beta sequences reportedly achieved was accurate prediction of HLA-A and HLA-B alleles in most subjects.

Primers included in the PCR were 60 Vbeta and 13 Jbeta primers. Here immunoSEQ multiplex PCR was the method, and the copy in TCRdb shows in-frame clones only, minus some. The sample includes about 150,000 clones, 79% of them seen just once. CDR1 is LNHDA, CDR2 SQIVND, per germline (reference sequence). V was trimmed by 1 base and J by 5 bases, leaving 9 bases between them. The CDR3 runs 13 residues. To note about this clone: No antigen is known for it.

Sequenced material: PBMCs. This receptor was taken from a man in his fifties in good health and CMV-seropositive. The chain has TRBV19 and TRBJ2-7; D possibly corresponds to TRBD1 (6 bases). In nucleotides, the CDR3 is TGTGCCAGTAGTATAGCAGCAGGGGACGAGCAGTACTTC. Translation: CASSIAAGDEQYF.